Presented here are 3 T cell receptor beta chains from one specimen sequenced in a study of identical twins. MiXCR was run by TCRdb on the 5' RACE reads, yielding one entry per CDR3 protein. The data hold 450,000 or so distinct CDR3 sequences, with approximately 15% observed a single time. The data were also submitted as part of a second study, on yellow fever vaccine responses in identical twins.

Sequenced input: CD4+ T cells sorted from blood. The receptors shown here come from a woman aged 18-30 years in good health.

The chain combines TRBV19 with TRBJ1-6; D is undetermined. The germline gives CDR1 LNHDA, CDR2 SQIVND (reference sequence). V was pared by 3 bases and J by 7 bases, with 13 bases between. CDR3 size: 15 residues. Written as DNA, the CDR3 is TGTGCCAGTAGTATTGGCGGGGTTGTCAATTCACCCCTCCACTTT. As protein: CASSIGGVVNSPLHF.

This clonotype was detected ten times or more. This chain connects TRBV12-3 or TRBV12-4 to TRBJ2-1; no clear D gene. The CDR3 loop spans 11 amino acids. Trimming stripped 6 bases from V and 8 bases from J, with 8 bases between. CDR3 coding DNA: TGTGCCAGCAGCAAGACCCATGAGCAGTTCTTC. Residues: CASSKTHEQFF.

This clonotype was observed a handful of times. The rearrangement uses TRBV23-1 and TRBJ2-3; 7 positions agree with TRBD2. TRBV23-1 is given ORF status, its function remaining uncertain. V was clipped by 7 bases and J by 0 bases; unmatched bases: 13. The CDR3 has 17 amino acids. The CDR3 loop reads CASTPFRGGLSTDTQYF. Written as DNA, the CDR3 is TGCGCCAGCACCCCTTTCCGCGGGGGACTCAGCACAGATACGCAGTATTTT.